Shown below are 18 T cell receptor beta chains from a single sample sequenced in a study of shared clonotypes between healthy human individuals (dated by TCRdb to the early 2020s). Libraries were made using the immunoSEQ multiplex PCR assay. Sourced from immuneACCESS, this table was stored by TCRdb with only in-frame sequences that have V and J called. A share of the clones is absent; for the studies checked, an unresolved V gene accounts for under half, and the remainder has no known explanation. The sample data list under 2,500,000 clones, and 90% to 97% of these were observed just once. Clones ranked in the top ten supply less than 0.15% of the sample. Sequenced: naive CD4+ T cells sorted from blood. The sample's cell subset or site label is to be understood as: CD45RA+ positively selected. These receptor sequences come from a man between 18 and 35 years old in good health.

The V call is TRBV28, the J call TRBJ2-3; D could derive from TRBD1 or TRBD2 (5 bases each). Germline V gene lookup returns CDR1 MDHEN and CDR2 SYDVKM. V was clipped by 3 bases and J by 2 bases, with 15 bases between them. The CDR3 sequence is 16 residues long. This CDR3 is CASSFRRGGHTDTQYF. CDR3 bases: TGTGCCAGCAGTTTCCGCCGGGGCGGTCACACAGATACGCAGTATTTT.

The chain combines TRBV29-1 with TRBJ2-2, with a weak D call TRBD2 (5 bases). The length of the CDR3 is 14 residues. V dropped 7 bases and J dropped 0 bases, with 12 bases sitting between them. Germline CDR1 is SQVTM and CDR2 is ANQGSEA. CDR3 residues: CSAVEGSNTGELFF. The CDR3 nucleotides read TGCAGCGCCGTCGAGGGTTCGAACACCGGGGAGCTGTTTTTT.

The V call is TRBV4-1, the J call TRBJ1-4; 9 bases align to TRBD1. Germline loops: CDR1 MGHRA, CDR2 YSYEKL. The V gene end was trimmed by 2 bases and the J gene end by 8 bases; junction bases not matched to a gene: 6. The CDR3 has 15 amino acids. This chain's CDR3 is CASSQPDRGGEKLFF. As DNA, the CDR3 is TGCGCCAGCAGCCAACCGGACAGGGGTGGAGAAAAACTGTTTTTT.

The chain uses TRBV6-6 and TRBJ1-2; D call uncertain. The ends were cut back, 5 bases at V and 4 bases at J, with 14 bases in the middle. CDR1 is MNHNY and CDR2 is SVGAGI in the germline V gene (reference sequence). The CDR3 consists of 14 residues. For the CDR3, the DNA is TGTGCCAGCAGTCCTTCCGCCGGTTTCTATGGCTACACCTTC. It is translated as CASSPSAGFYGYTF.

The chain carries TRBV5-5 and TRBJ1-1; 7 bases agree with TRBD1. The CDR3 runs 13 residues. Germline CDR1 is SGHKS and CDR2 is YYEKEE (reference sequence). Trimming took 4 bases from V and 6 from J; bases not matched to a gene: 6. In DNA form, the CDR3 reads TGTGCCAGCAGCCTCTACAGGGGCGCTGAAGCTTTCTTT. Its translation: CASSLYRGAEAFF.

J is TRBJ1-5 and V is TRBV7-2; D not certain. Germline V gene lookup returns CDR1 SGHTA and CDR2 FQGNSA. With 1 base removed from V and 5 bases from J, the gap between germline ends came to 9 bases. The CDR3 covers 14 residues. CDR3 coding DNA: TGTGCCAGCAGCTTAGAGTTTGAGGATCAGCCCCAGCATTTT. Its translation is CASSLEFEDQPQHF.

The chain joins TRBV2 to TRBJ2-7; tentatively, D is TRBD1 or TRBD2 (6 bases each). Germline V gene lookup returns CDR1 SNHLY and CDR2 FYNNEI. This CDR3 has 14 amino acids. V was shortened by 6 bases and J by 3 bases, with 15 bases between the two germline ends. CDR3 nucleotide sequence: TGTGCCAGCAGCCGGGGGCAGGGAGTCTACGAGCAGTACTTC. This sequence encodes CASSRGQGVYEQYF.

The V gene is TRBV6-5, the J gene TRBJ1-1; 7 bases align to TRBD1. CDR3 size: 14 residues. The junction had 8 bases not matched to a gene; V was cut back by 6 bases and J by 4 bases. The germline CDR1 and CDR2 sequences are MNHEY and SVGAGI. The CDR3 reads CASREQGRITEAFF. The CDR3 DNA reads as TGTGCCAGCAGAGAACAGGGGAGAATCACTGAAGCTTTCTTT.

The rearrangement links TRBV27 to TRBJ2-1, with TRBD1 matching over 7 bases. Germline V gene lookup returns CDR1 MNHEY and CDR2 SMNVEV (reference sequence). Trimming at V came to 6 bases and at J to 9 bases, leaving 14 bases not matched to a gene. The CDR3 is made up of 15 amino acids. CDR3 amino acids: CASSYGQVVRSEQFF. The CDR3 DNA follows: TGTGCCAGCAGCTATGGACAGGTAGTCCGTAGTGAGCAGTTCTTC.

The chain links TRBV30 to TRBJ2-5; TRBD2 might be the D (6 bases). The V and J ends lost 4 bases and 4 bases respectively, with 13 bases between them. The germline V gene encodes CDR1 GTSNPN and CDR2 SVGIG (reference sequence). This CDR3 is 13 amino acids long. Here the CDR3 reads CAWTRDLAETQYF. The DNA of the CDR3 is TGTGCCTGGACCCGGGACTTAGCAGAGACCCAGTACTTC.

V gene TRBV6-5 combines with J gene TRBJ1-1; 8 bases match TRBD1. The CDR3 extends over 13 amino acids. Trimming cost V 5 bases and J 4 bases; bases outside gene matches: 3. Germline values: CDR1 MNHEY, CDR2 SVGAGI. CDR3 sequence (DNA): TGTGCCAGCAGTCTCCAGGGGGCCACTGAAGCTTTCTTT. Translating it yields CASSLQGATEAFF.

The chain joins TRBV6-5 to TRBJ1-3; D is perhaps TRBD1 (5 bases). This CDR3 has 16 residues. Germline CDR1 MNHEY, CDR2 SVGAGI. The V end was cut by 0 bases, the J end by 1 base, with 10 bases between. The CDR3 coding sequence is TGTGCCAGCAGTTACTCGGGCAGGGCGTCTGGAAACACCATATATTTT. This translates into CASSYSGRASGNTIYF.

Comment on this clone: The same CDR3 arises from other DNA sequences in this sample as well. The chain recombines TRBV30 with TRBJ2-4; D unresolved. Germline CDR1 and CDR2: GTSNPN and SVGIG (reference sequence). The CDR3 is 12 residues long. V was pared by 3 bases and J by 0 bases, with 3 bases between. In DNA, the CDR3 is TGTGCCTGGAGAGAAGCCAAAAACATTCAGTACTTC. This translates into CAWREAKNIQYF.

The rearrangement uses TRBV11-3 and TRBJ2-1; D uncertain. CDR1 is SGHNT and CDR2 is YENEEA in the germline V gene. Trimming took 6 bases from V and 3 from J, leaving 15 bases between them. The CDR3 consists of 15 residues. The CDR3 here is CASSPGDTVYNEQFF. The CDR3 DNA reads TGTGCCAGCAGTCCCGGCGACACCGTCTACAATGAGCAGTTCTTC.

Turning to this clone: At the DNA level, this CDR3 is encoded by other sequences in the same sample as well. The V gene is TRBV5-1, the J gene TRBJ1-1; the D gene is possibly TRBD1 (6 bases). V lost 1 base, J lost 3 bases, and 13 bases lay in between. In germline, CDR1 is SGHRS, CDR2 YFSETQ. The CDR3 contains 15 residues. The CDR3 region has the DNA TGCGCCAGCAGCTTGAGTCCAGGGGCTCACACTGAAGCTTTCTTT. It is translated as CASSLSPGAHTEAFF.

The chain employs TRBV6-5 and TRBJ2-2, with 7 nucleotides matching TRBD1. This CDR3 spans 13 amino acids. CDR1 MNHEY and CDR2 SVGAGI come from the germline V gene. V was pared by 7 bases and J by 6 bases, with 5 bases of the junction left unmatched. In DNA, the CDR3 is TGTGCCAGCACCCGGGACAGTTCCGGGGAGCTGTTTTTT. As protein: CASTRDSSGELFF.

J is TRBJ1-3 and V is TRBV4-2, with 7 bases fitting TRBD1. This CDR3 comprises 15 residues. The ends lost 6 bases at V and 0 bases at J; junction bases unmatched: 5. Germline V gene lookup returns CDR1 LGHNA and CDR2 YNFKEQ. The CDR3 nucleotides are TGTGCCAGCAGTCGGGACAGAAGCTCTGGAAACACCATATATTTT. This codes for CASSRDRSSGNTIYF.

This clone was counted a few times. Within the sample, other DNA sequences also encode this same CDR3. CDR3 nucleotides: TGTGCCAGCAGCCCCGGGACTAGCACAGATACGCAGTATTTT. Encoded protein: CASSPGTSTDTQYF. The V and J genes are TRBV7-9 and TRBJ2-3; weak D call: TRBD2 (6 bases). CDR1 SEHNR and CDR2 FQNEAQ come from the germline V gene (reference sequence). Trimming pared 5 bases from V and 0 bases from J, leaving 9 bases between. The CDR3 totals 14 residues.